These 2 T cell receptor beta chains were all obtained from the same sample, sequenced in a study of cytomegalovirus exposure and HLA in healthy donors. The PCR used 60 Vbeta and 13 Jbeta primers. The table came from immunoSEQ multiplex PCR; TCRdb's copy has only in-frame clones and leaves some out. The repertoire holds under 120,000 clones, with 79% as singletons. Material for sequencing was PBMCs. All receptors come from a woman aged 35 to 49 in good health and CMV-seronegative.

The rearrangement joins TRBV15 to TRBJ2-7; TRBD2 matches at 8 bases. Germline trimming cut 5 bases from V and 7 bases from J; bases unmatched to any gene: 10. Germline V gives CDR1 LNHNV, CDR2 YYDKDF (reference sequence). The CDR3 contains 14 residues. This CDR3 is CATSYTAGVREQYF. The CDR3 DNA follows: TGTGCCACCAGCTATACAGCGGGAGTAAGGGAGCAGTACTTC.

The table lists this clone with a few counts. This sequence joins TRBV27 and TRBJ2-7, with no clear D. Looked up from germline, CDR1 is MNHEY and CDR2 is SMNVEV (reference sequence). The CDR3 covers 14 residues. Trimming removed 7 bases from V and 3 bases from J, with 16 bases in between. The CDR3 DNA is TGTGCCAGCACCCCTCAGGCAAATGACTACGAGCAGTACTTC. It translates to CASTPQANDYEQYF.